This T cell receptor beta chain was sequenced in a study of blood T cell repertoires in COVID-19. The overall study: Whether acute or convalescent, the COVID-19 samples came from the United States, Italy and Spain. PBMCs, B-cell-depleted T cells, or T cells provided the cDNA or gDNA that made up the material.

In the source study's methods: For nucleated cells, counts were estimated from reference gene primer amplification. This table comes from immunoSEQ multiplex PCR, and its TCRdb copy is limited to in-frame clones, with some not included. That table is the source of V, J and clone size, and D and trimming were worked out from the DNA. The sample shows fewer than 50,000 clones, 84% of them seen only once. The specimen sequenced was peripheral blood. The source of this sequence is a human donor in a cohort sampled during active COVID-19.

For the CDR3, the DNA is TGTGCCAGCAGTGATCCTGGGGCTAGCGGGAATTACAATGAGCAGTTCTTC. Amino acids: CASSDPGASGNYNEQFF. The chain carries TRBV2 and TRBJ2-1, with 9 bases matching TRBD2. The CDR3 runs to 17 residues. V shed 3 bases and J 4 bases; nucleotides not matched to a gene: 10. CDR1 and CDR2 from the germline V gene are SNHLY and FYNNEI.